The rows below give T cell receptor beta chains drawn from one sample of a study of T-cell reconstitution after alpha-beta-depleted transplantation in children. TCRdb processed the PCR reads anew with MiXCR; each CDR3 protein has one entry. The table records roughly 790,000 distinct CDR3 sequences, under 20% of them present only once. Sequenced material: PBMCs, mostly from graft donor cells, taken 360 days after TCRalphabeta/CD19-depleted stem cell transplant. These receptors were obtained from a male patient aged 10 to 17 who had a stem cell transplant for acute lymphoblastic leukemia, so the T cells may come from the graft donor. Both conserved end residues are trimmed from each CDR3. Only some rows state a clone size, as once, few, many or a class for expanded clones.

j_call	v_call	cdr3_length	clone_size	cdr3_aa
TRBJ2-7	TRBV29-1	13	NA	SVEGPGTGGYEQY
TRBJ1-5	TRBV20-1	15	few	SASFGRKDRFNQPQH
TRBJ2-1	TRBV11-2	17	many	ASSSKVLLAGFSYNEQF
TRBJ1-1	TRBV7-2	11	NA	ASSLVFGSKAF
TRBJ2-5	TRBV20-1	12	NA	SAPGLAVQETQY
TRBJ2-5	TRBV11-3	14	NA	ASSSSGRGQGTTQY
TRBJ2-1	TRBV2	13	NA	ANRKSGRPPNEQF
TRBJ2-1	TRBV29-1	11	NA	SVRGSSYNEQF
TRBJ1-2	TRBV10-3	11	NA	AISTQGVTGYT
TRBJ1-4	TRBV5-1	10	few	ASSVGNEKLF
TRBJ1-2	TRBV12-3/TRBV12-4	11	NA	ASSIREMNGYT
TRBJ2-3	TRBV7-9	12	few	ASSVRRALDTQY
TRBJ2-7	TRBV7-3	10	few	ASNLAGYEQY
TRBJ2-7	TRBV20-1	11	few	SARPGSTYEQY
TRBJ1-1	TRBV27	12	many	ASSLSIGWQEAF
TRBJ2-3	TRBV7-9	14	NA	ASSRLGLARTDTQY
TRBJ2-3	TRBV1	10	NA	TSGRSTDPQY
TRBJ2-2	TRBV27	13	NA	ASSNSGRVTGELF
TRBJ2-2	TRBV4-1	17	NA	ASSQIPGLAGRNTGELF
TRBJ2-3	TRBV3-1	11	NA	ASSREYTDTQY
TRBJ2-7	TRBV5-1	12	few	VTRGTGDSYEQY
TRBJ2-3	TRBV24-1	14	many	ATSDPLAGGFATQY
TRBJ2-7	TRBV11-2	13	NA	ASSPVQGKEDEQY
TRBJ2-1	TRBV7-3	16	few	ASSRPGLAGGPVNEQF
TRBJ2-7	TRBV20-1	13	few	SARMTSGGLGEQY
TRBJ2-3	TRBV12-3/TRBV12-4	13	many	ASSPRLARTDTQY
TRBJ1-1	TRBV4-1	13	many	ASSQPDRENTEAF
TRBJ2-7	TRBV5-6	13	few	ASSADGTPLYEQY
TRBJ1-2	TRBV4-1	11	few	ASSQDGRYGYT
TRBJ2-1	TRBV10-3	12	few	AIGGQGLFNEQF
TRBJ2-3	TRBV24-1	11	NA	ATSDLMSDTQY
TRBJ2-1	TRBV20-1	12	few	SAHSGYSYNEQF
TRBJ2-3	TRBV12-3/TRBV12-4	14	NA	ASRRTSGYHTDTQY
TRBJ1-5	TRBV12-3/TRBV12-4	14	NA	ASSGQGRWGNQPQH
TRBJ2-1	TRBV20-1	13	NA	SARDKGRIYNEQF
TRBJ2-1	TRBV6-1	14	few	ASSPSSGRGIDEQF
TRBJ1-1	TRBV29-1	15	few	SVLPTGRTRMNTEAF
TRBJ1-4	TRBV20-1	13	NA	SARDRGRANEKLF
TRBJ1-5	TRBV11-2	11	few	ASSLVTDQPQH
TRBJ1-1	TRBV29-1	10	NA	SVEERGRWAF
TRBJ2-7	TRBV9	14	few	ASSEGPGQTTYEQY